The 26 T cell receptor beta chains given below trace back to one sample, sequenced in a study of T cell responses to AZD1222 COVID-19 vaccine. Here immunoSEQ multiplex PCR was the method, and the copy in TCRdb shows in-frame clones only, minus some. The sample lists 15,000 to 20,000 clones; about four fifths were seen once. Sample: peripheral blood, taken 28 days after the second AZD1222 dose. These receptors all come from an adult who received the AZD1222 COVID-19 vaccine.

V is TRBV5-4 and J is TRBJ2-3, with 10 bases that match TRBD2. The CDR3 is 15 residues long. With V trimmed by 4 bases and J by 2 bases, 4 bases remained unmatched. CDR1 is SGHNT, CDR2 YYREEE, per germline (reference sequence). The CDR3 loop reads CASSLAGENTDTQYF. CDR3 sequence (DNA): TGTGCCAGCAGCCTAGCGGGGGAAAACACAGATACGCAGTATTTT.

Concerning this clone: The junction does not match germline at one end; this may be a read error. The CDR3 sequence is CASSQDRVGNTIYF. The CDR3, as DNA: TGCGCCAGCAGTCAAGACAGGGTCGGAAACACCATATATTTT. The chain uses TRBV4-3 and TRBJ1-3; 7 bases match TRBD1. CDR1 is LGHNA and CDR2 is YSLEER in the germline V gene. The CDR3 covers 14 residues.

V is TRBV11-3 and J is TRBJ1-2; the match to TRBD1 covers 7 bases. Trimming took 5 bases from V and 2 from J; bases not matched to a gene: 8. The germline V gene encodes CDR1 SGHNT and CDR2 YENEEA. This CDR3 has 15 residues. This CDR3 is CASSPDQTGNYGYTF. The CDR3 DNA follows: TGTGCCAGCAGCCCCGACCAGACAGGGAACTATGGCTACACCTTC.

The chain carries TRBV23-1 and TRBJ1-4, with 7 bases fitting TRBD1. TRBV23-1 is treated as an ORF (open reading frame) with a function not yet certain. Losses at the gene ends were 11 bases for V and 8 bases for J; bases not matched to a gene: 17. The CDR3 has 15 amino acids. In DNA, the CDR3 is TGCGCCCAGCTAGGAGACAGGGTGCGTCACGAAAAACTGTTTTTT. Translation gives CAQLGDRVRHEKLFF.

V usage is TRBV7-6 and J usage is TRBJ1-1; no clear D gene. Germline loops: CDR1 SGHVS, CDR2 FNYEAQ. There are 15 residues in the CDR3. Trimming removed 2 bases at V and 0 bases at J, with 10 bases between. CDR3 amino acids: CASSLFSGMNTEAFF. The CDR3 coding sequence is TGTGCCAGCAGCTTATTTTCCGGCATGAACACTGAAGCTTTCTTT.

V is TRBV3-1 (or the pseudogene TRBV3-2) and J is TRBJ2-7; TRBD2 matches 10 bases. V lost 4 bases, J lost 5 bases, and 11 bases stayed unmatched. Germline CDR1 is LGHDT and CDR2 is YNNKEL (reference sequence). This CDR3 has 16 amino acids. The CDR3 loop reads CASSRRAGGHLDEQYF. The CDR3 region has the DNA TGTGCCAGCAGCCGGAGAGCGGGAGGGCATTTGGACGAGCAGTACTTC.

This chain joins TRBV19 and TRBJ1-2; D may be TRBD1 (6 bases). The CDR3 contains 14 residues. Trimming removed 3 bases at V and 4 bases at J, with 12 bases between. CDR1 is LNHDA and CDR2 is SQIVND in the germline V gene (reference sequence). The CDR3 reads CASSISGGAYGYTF. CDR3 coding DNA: TGTGCCAGTAGTATTTCTGGGGGCGCCTATGGCTACACCTTC. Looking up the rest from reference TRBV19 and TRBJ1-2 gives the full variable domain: DGGITQSPKYLFRKEGQNVTLSCEQNLNHDAMYWYRQDPGQGLRLIYYSQIVNDFQKGDIAEGYSVSREKKESFPLTVTSAQKNPTAFYLCASSISGGAYGYTFGSGTRLTVV.

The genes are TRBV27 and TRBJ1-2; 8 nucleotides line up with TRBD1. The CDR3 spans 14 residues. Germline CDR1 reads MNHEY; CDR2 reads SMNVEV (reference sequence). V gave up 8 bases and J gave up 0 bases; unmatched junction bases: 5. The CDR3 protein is CASGNRGANYGYTF. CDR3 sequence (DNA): TGTGCCAGCGGTAACAGGGGGGCTAACTATGGCTACACCTTC.

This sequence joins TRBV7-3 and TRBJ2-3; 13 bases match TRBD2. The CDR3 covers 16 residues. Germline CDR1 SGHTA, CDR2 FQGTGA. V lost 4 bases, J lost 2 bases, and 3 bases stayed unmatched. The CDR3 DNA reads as TGTGCCAGCAGCTCGGGACTAGCGGGGTCCACAGATACGCAGTATTTT. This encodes CASSSGLAGSTDTQYF.

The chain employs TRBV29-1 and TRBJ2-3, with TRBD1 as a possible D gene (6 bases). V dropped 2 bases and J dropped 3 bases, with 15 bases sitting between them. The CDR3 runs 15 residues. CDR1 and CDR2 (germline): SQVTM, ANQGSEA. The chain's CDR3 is CSVEIDRYRTDTQYF. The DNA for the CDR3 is TGCAGCGTTGAAATAGACAGGTACAGGACAGATACGCAGTATTTT.

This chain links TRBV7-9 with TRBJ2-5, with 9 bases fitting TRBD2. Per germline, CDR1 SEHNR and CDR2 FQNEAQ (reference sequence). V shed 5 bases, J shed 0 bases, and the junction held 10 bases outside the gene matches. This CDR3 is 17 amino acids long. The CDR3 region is CASSPGIAGGYQETQYF. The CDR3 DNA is TGTGCCAGCAGCCCCGGGATCGCGGGAGGGTACCAAGAGACCCAGTACTTC. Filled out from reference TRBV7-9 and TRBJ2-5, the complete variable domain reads DTGVSQNPRHKITKRGQNVTFRCDPISEHNRLYWYRQTLGQGPEFLTYFQNEAQLEKSRLLSDRFSAERPKGSFSTLEIQRTEQGDSAMYLCASSPGIAGGYQETQYFGPGTRLLVL.

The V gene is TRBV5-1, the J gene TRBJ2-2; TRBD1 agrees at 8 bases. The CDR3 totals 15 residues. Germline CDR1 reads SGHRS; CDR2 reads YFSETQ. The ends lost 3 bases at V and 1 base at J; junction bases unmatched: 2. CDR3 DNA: TGCGCCAGCAGCTCTGGGACAGGGAACACCGGGGAGCTGTTTTTT. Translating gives CASSSGTGNTGELFF.

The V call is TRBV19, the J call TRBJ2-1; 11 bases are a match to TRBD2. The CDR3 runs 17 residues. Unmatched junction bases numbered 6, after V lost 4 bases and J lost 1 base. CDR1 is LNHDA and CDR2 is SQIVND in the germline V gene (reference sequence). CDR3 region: CASSSLLAGGSYNEQFF. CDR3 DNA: TGTGCCAGTAGTAGCCTCCTAGCGGGGGGTTCCTACAATGAGCAGTTCTTC.

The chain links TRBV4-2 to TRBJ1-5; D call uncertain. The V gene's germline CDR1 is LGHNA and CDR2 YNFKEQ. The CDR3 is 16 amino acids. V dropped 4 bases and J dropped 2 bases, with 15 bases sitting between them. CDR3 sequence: CASSPKGDAGNQPQHF. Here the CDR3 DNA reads TGTGCCAGCAGCCCTAAAGGAGACGCAGGCAATCAGCCCCAGCATTTT.

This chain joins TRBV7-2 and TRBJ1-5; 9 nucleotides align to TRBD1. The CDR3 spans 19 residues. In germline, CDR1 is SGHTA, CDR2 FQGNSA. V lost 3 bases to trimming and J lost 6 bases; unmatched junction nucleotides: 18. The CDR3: CASSFVPSMGQGGSQPQHF. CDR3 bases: TGTGCCAGCAGCTTCGTACCCTCGATGGGACAGGGAGGGAGTCAGCCCCAGCATTTT.

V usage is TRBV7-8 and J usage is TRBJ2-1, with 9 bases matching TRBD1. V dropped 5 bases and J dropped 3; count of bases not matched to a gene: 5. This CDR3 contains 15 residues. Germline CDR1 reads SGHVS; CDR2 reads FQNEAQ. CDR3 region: CASSPTGGVYNEQFF. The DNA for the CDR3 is TGTGCCAGCAGCCCTACAGGGGGCGTCTACAATGAGCAGTTCTTC.

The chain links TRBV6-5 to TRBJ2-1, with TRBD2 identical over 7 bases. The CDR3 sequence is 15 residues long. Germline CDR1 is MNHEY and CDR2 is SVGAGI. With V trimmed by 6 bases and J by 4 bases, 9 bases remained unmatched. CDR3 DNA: TGTGCCAGCAGACTCCGTGGGGGAGGGTACAATGAGCAGTTCTTC. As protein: CASRLRGGGYNEQFF.

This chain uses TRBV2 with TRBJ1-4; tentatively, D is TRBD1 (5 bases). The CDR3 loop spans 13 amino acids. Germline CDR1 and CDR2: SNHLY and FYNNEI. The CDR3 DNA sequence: TGTGCAGGTTCCGGGACCGGGAGGGAAAAACTGTTTTTT. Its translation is CAGSGTGREKLFF.

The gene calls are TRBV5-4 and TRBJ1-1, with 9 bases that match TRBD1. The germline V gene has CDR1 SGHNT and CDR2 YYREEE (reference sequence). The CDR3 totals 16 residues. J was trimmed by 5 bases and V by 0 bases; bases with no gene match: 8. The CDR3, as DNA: TGTGCCAGCAGCTTGGCACAGGGGGCGGGAAGGACTGAAGCTTTCTTT. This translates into CASSLAQGAGRTEAFF.

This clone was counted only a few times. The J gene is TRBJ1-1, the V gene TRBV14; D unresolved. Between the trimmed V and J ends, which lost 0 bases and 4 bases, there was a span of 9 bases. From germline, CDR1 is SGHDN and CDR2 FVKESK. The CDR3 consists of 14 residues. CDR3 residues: CASSQESGFTEAFF. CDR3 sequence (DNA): TGTGCCAGCAGCCAAGAGAGTGGGTTCACTGAAGCTTTCTTT.

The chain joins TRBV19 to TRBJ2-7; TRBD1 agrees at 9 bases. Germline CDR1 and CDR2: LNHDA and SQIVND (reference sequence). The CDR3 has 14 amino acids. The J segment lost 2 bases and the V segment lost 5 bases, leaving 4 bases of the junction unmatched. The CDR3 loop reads CASSSRTGAYEQYF. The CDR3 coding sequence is TGTGCCAGTAGTTCCCGGACAGGGGCCTACGAGCAGTACTTC.

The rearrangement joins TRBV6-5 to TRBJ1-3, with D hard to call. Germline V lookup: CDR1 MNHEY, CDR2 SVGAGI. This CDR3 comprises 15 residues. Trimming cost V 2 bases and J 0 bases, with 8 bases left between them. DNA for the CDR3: TGTGCCAGCAGTTACGGGAGCAGCTCTGGAAACACCATATATTTT. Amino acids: CASSYGSSSGNTIYF.

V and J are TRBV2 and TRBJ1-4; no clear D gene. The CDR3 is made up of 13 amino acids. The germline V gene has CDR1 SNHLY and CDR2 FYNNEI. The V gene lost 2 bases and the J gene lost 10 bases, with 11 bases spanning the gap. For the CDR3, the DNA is TGTGCCAGCAGTGAAAGCGGGCGGGGAAAACTGTTTTTT. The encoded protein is CASSESGRGKLFF. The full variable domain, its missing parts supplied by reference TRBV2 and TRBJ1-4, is EPEVTQTPSHQVTQMGQEVILRCVPISNHLYFYWYRQILGQKVEFLVSFYNNEISEKSEIFDDQFSVERPDGSNFTLKIRSTKLEDSAMYFCASSESGRGKLFFGSGTQLSVL.

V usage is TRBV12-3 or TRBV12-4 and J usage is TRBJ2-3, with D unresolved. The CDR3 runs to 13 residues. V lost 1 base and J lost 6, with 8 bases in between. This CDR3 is CASSLEPGDTQYF. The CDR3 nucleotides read TGTGCCAGCAGTTTAGAGCCCGGGGATACGCAGTATTTT.

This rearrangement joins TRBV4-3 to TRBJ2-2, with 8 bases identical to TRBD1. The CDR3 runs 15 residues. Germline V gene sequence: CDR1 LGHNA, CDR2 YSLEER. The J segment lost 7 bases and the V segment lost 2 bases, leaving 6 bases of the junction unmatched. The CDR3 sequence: CASSQRTGTDGELFF. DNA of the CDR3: TGCGCCAGCAGCCAAAGGACAGGGACGGACGGGGAGCTGTTTTTT.

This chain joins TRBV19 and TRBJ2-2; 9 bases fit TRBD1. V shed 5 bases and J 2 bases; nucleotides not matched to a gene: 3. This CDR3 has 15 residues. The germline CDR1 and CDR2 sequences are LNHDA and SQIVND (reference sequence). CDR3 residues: CASSWTGANTGELFF. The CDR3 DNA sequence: TGTGCCAGTAGTTGGACAGGGGCTAACACCGGGGAGCTGTTTTTT.